Sequencing of this T cell receptor beta chain was carried out in a study of patients and donors after allogeneic stem cell transplantation. The V end lost 0 bases, the J end lost 5 bases, and 17 bases lay between the germline ends. The CDR3 loop spans 16 amino acids. Per the germline V gene, CDR1 is SGDLS and CDR2 is YYNGEE. In its sample, this clonotype was seen a few times. Each CDR3 protein is one row after TCRdb ran MiXCR on the RT-PCR reads. This table has approximately 430,000 distinct CDR3 sequences, 15% to 20% appearing once. Sequenced sample: blood, either unsorted or a sorted T cell fraction (not recorded which). The rearrangement joins TRBV9 to TRBJ2-5; the D gene is possibly TRBD2 (7 bases). This clonotype originated in a human donor who was either an allogeneic HSCT recipient or a stem cell or donor lymphocyte infusion donor (not recorded which). It is not recorded whose cells these are; they may come from a transplant donor. The CDR3: CASSVEGGASWETQYF. CDR3 coding DNA: TGTGCCAGCAGCGTAGAAGGGGGGGCCTCGTGGGAGACCCAGTACTTC.